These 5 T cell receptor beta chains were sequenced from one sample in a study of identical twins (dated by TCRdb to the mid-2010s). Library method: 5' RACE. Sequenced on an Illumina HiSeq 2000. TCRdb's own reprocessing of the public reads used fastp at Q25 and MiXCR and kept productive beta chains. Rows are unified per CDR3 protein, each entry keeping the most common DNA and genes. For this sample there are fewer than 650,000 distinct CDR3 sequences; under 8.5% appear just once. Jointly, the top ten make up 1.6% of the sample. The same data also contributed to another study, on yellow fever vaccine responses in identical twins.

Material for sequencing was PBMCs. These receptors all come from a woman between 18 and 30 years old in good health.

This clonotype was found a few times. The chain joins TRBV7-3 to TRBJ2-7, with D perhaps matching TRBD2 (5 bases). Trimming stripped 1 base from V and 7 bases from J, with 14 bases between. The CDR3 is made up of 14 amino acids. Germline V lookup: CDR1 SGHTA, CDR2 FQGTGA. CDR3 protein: CASSLNGPSGEQYF. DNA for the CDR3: TGTGCCAGCAGCTTAAACGGGCCCTCGGGGGAGCAGTACTTC.

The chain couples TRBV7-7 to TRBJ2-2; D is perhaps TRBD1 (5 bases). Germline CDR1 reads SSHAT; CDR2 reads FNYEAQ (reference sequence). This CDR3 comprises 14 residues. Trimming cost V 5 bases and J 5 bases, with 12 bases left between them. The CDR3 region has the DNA TGTGCCAGCAGCCTTGAGGACATGACCGGGGAGCTGTTTTTT. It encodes CASSLEDMTGELFF. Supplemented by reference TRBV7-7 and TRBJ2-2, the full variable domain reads GAGVSQSPRYKVTKRGQDVTLRCDPISSHATLYWYQQALGQGPEFLTYFNYEAQPDKSGLPSDRFSAERPEGSISTLTIQRTEQRDSAMYRCASSLEDMTGELFFGEGSRLTVL.

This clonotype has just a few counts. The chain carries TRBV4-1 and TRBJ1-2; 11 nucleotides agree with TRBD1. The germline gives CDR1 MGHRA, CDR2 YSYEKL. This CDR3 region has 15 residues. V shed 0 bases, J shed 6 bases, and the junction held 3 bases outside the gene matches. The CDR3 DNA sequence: TGCGCCAGCAGCCAAGATTCGGGACAGGGGGATGGCTACACCTTC. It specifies CASSQDSGQGDGYTF.

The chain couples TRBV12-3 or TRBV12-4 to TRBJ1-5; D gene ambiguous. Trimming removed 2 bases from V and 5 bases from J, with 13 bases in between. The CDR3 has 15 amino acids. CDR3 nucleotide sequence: TGTGCCAGCAGTTTAAGGCTCCAGGTGGATCAGCCCCAGCATTTT. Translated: CASSLRLQVDQPQHF.

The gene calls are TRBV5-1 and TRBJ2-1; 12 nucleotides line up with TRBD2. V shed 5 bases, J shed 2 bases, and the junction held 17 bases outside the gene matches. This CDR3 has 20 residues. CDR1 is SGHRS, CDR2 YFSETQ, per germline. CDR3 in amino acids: CASRAPSSGGAPAAYNEQFF. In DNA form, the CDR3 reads TGCGCCAGCAGGGCCCCCTCTAGCGGGGGGGCCCCCGCAGCCTACAATGAGCAGTTCTTC.